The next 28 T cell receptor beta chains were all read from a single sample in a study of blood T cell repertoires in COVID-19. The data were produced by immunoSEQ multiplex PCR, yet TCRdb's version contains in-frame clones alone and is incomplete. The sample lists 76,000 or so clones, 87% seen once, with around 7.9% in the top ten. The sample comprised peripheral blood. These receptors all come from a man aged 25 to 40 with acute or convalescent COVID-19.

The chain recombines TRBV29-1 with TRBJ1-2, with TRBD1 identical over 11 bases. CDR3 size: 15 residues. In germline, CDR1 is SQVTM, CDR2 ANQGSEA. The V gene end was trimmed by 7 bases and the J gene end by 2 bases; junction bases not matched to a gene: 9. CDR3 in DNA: TGCAGCGCAGGGGGACAGGGGGGTTCCAACTATGGCTACACCTTC. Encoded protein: CSAGGQGGSNYGYTF.

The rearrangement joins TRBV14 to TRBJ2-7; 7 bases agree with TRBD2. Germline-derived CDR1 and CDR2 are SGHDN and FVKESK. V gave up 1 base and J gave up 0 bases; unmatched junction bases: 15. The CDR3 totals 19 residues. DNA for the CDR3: TGTGCCAGCAGCCAAGCGTCATTTGCTAGCGGAGGGAGCTCCTACGAGCAGTACTTC. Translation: CASSQASFASGGSSYEQYF.

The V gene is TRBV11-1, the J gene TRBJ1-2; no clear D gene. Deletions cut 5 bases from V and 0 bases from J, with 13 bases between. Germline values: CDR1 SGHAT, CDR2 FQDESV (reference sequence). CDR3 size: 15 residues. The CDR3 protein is CASSLSWPANYGYTF. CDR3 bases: TGTGCCAGCAGCCTCTCGTGGCCAGCTAACTATGGCTACACCTTC.

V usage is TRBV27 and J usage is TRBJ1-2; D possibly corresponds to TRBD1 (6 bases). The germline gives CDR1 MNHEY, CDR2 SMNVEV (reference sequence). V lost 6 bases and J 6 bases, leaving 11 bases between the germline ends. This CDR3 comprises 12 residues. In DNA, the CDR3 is TGTGCCAGCAGCGCGACAGGCCATGGCTACACCTTC. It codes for CASSATGHGYTF.

In nucleotides, the CDR3 is TGTGCCAGCAGCTTGGCCAGGCAGCCCTACGAGCAGTACTTC. This encodes CASSLARQPYEQYF. The chain links TRBV5-4 to TRBJ2-7, with D uncertain. The CDR3 is 14 amino acids. V was pared by 0 bases and J by 2 bases, with 9 bases between. Per germline, CDR1 SGHNT and CDR2 YYREEE (reference sequence).

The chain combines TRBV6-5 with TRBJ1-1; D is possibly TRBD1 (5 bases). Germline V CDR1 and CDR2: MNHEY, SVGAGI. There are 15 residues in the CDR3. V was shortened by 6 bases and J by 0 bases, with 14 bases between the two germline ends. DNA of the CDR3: TGTGCCAGCAGAAAACAACCGACAGTGAACACTGAAGCTTTCTTT. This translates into CASRKQPTVNTEAFF.

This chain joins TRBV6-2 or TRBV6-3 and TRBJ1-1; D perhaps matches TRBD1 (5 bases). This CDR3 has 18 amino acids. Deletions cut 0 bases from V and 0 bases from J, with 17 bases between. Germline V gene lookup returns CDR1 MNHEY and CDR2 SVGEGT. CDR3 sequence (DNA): TGTGCCAGCAGTTACTCGATAGCCAGCCAACAGGTGAACACTGAAGCTTTCTTT. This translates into CASSYSIASQQVNTEAFF.

The CDR3 nucleotides read TGTGCCAGCAGTTTTACAGGGGGCGAGCAGTACTTC. Translating it yields CASSFTGGEQYF. The chain has TRBV12-3 or TRBV12-4 and TRBJ2-7, with TRBD1 identical over 8 bases. The ends lost 3 bases at V and 6 bases at J; junction bases unmatched: 1. This CDR3 is 12 amino acids long.

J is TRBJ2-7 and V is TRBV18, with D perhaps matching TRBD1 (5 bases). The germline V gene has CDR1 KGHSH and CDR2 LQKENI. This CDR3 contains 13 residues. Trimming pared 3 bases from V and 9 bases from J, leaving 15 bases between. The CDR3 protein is CASSPDQGSGQYF. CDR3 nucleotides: TGTGCCAGCTCACCCGATCAGGGTTCTGGGCAGTACTTC.

Here the CDR3 DNA reads TGCAGTGCTAGTCCTGTTCAGGGAAATTCACCCCTCCACTTT. Protein sequence: CSASPVQGNSPLHF. V is TRBV20-1 and J is TRBJ1-6; D possibly corresponds to TRBD1 (5 bases). The germline V gene has CDR1 DFQATT and CDR2 SNEGSKA (reference sequence). CDR3 length: 14 amino acids. V gave up 3 bases and J gave up 7 bases, with 13 bases separating them.

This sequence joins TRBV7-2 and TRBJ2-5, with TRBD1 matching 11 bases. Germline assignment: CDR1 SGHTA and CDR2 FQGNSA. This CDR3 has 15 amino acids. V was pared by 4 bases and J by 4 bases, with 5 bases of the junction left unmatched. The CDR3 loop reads CASSSGDRGVETQYF. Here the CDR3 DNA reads TGTGCCAGCAGCTCGGGGGACAGGGGGGTAGAGACCCAGTACTTC.

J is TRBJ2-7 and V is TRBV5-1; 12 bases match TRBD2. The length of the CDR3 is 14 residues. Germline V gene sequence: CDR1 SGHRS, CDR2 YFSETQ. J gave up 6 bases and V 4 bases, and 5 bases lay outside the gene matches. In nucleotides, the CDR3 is TGCGCCAGCAGCAGGCTAGCGGGAGGGCGCGAGCAGTACTTC. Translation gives CASSRLAGGREQYF.

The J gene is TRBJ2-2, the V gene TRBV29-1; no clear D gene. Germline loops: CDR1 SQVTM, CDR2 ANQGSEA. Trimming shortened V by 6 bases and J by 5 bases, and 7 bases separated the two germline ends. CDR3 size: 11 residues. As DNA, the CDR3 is TGCAGCGTCCCAGTGACCGGGGAGCTGTTTTTT. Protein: CSVPVTGELFF.

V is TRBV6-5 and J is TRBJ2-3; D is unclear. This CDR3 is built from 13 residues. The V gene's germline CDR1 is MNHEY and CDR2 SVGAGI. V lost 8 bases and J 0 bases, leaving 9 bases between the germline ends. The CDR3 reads CASEESSTDTQYF. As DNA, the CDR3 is TGTGCCAGCGAGGAGTCTAGCACAGATACGCAGTATTTT.

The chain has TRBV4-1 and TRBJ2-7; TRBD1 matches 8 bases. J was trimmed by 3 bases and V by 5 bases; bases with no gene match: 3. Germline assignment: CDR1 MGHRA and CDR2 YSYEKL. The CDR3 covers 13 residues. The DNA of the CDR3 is TGCGCCAGCAGCAACAGGGGGAACTACGAGCAGTACTTC. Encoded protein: CASSNRGNYEQYF.

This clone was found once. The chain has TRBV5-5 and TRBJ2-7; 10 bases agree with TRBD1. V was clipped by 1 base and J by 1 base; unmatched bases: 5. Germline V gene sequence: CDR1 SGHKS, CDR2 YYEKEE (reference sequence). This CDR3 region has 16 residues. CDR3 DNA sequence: TGTGCCAGCAGCTTGAGCCGGGACAGGGGTTCCTACGAGCAGTACTTC. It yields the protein CASSLSRDRGSYEQYF. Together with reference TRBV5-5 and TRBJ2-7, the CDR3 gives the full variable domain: DAGVTQSPTHLIKTRGQQVTLRCSPISGHKSVSWYQQVLGQGPQFIFQYYEKEERGRGNFPDRFSARQFPNYSSELNVNALLLGDSALYLCASSLSRDRGSYEQYFGPGTRLTVT.

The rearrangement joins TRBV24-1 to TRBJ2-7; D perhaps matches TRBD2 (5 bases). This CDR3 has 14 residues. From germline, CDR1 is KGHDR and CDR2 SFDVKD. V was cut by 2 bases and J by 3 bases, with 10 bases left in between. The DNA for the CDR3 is TGTGCCACCAGTGATTCTTCTGAGGGCTACGAGCAGTACTTC. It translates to CATSDSSEGYEQYF.

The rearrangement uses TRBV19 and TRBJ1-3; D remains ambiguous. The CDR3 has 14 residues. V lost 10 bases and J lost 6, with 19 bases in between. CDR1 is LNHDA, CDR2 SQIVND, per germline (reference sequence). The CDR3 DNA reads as TGTGCCATTCCGAGAGTATCCAATTTAAACACCATATATTTT. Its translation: CAIPRVSNLNTIYF.

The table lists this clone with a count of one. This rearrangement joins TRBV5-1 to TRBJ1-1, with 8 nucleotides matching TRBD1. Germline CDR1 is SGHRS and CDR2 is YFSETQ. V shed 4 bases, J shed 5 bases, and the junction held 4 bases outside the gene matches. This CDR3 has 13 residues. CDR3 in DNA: TGCGCCAGCAGCCCCGACAGGGGTACTGAAGCTTTCTTT. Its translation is CASSPDRGTEAFF.

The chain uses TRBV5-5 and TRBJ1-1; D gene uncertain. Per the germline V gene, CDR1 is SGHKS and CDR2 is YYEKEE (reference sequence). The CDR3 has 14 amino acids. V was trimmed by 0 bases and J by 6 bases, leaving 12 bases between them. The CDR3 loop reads CASSLGLQEPEAFF. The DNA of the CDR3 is TGTGCCAGCAGCTTGGGCCTCCAGGAACCTGAAGCTTTCTTT.

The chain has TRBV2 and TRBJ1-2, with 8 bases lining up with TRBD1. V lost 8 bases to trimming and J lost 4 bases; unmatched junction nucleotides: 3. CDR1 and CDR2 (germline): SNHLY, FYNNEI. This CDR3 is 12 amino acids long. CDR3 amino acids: CASDTGGYGYTF. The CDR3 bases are TGTGCCAGCGACACAGGGGGCTATGGCTACACCTTC.

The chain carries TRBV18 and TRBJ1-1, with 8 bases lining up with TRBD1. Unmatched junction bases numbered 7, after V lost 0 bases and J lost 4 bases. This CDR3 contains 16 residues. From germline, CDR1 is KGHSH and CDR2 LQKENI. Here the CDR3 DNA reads TGTGCCAGCTCACCACCGGAGGGCAGGGGGCTCACTGAAGCTTTCTTT. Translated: CASSPPEGRGLTEAFF.

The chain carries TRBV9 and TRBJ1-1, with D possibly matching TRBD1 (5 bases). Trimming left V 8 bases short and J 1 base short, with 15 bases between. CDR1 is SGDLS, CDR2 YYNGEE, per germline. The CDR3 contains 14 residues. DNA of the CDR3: TGTGCCAGTGTCCCCGTGGGGGGGAACACTGAAGCTTTCTTT. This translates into CASVPVGGNTEAFF.

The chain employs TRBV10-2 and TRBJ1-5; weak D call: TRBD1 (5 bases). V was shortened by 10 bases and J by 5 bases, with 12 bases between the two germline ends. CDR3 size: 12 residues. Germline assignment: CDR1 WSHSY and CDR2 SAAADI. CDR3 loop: CANRDFYQPQHF. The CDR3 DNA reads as TGCGCCAACCGGGACTTCTATCAGCCCCAGCATTTT.

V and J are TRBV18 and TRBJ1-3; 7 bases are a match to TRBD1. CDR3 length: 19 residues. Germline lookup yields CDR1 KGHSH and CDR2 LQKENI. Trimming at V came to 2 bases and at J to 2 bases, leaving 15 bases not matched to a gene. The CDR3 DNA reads TGTGCCAGCTCACCAGACAGGGAGAAGACTTGGATGCCTGGAAACACCATATATTTT. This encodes CASSPDREKTWMPGNTIYF.

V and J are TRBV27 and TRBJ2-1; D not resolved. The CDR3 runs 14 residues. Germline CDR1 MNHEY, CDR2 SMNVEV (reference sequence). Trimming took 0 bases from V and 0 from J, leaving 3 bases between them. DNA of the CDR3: TGTGCCAGCAGTTTATCCGGCTCCTACAATGAGCAGTTCTTC. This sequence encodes CASSLSGSYNEQFF.

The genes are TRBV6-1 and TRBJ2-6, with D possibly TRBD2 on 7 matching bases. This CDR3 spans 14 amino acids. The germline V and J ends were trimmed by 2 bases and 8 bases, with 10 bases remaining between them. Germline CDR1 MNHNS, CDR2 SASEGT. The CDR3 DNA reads TGTGCCAGCAGTGAAAGGGGGGGACCCAACGTCCTGACTTTC. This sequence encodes CASSERGGPNVLTF.

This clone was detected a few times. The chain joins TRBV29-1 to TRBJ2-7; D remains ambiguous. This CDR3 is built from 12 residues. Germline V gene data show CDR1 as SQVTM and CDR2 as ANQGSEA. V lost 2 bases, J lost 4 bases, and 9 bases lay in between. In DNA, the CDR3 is TGCAGCGTTGAATTACAAGATTACGAGCAGTACTTC. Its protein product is CSVELQDYEQYF.